A single sample gave rise to the 32 T cell receptor beta chains below, sequenced in a study of shared clonotypes between healthy human individuals. Generated by immunoSEQ multiplex PCR, the TCRdb table keeps only in-frame clones and is missing some. This sample yields hundreds of thousands of clones, of which 98% are seen a single time; more than 0.3% belongs to the top ten. Naive CD8 cells lacked CD45RO and underwent positive selection for CCR7, leaving out terminally differentiated effector memory CD45RA+ cells. Source material: naive CD8+ T cells sorted from blood. These receptors all stem from a man in his thirties or forties in good health.

The rearrangement uses TRBV6-6 and TRBJ2-4; D uncertain. From germline, CDR1 is MNHNY and CDR2 SVGAGI (reference sequence). The ends were cut back, 0 bases at V and 6 bases at J, with 15 bases in the middle. CDR3 size: 16 residues. CDR3 nucleotides: TGTGCCAGCAGTTACTCGGAGATTCTGGACGCAAACATTCAGTACTTC. Its protein is CASSYSEILDANIQYF.

The rearrangement uses TRBV27 and TRBJ2-7, with 8 nucleotides matching TRBD2. The CDR3 is made up of 14 amino acids. Trimming took 5 bases from V and 2 from J; bases not matched to a gene: 5. CDR1 and CDR2 from the germline V gene are MNHEY and SMNVEV (reference sequence). The CDR3 DNA reads TGTGCCAGCAGTGTCACACTAGCGGCCTACGAGCAGTACTTC. Its translation: CASSVTLAAYEQYF.

V is TRBV7-9 and J is TRBJ1-4; D may be TRBD1 (5 bases). Deletions cut 0 bases from V and 8 bases from J, with 16 bases between. The length of the CDR3 is 16 residues. Germline loops: CDR1 SEHNR, CDR2 FQNEAQ (reference sequence). In nucleotides, the CDR3 is TGTGCCAGCAGCTTAGCCAAGGGGATCGTGGGAGAAAAACTGTTTTTT. Translating it yields CASSLAKGIVGEKLFF.

This chain connects TRBV13 to TRBJ2-5; 8 positions match TRBD2. Trimming at V came to 7 bases and at J to 5 bases, leaving 9 bases not matched to a gene. The germline CDR1 and CDR2 sequences are PRHDT and FYEKMQ (reference sequence). This CDR3 comprises 14 residues. This CDR3 reads CASNRAGAGETQYF. Here the CDR3 DNA reads TGTGCCAGCAACCGAGCGGGAGCGGGGGAGACCCAGTACTTC.

The rearrangement links TRBV27 to TRBJ2-3; D call uncertain. This CDR3 contains 12 residues. Germline assignment: CDR1 MNHEY and CDR2 SMNVEV (reference sequence). Trimming pared 5 bases from V and 2 bases from J, leaving 5 bases between. The CDR3 nucleotides read TGTGCCAGCAGTCACTACACAGATACGCAGTATTTT. Amino acids: CASSHYTDTQYF.

J is TRBJ2-1 and V is TRBV9; D is unclear. There are 16 residues in the CDR3. Germline V lookup: CDR1 SGDLS, CDR2 YYNGEE. The V end was cut by 0 bases, the J end by 3 bases, with 13 bases between. This CDR3 is CASSVGISPIYNEQFF. The DNA of the CDR3 is TGTGCCAGCAGCGTAGGCATTAGCCCCATCTACAATGAGCAGTTCTTC.

V usage is TRBV5-1 and J usage is TRBJ2-1, with TRBD2 matching 12 bases. V was clipped by 4 bases and J by 7 bases; unmatched bases: 6. The CDR3 totals 15 residues. Germline V gene sequence: CDR1 SGHRS, CDR2 YFSETQ. The CDR3: CASSQGTSGFNEQFF. The CDR3 bases are TGCGCCAGCAGCCAAGGGACTAGCGGGTTTAATGAGCAGTTCTTC. Using reference TRBV5-1 and TRBJ2-1 for the parts outside the CDR3, the full variable domain is KAGVTQTPRYLIKTRGQQVTLSCSPISGHRSVSWYQQTPGQGLQFLFEYFSETQRNKGNFPGRFSGRQFSNSRSEMNVSTLELGDSALYLCASSQGTSGFNEQFFGPGTRLTVL.

The chain recombines TRBV7-9 with TRBJ2-6; weak D call: TRBD1 (5 bases). The CDR3 covers 15 residues. Germline V gene data show CDR1 as SEHNR and CDR2 as FQNEAQ (reference sequence). Trimming cost V 1 base and J 2 bases, with 6 bases left between them. The CDR3 nucleotides read TGTGCCAGCAGCTTAGGGACAACTGGGGCCAACGTCCTGACTTTC. It yields the protein CASSLGTTGANVLTF.

This clone was recorded only once. The chain links TRBV6-6 to TRBJ1-1, with 10 bases matching TRBD1. This CDR3 is 15 amino acids long. V lost 0 bases and J lost 4; bases outside the gene matches: 2. The V gene's germline CDR1 is MNHNY and CDR2 SVGAGI (reference sequence). CDR3 nucleotides: TGTGCCAGCAGTTACTCGTGGGACAGGGGCACTGAAGCTTTCTTT. This codes for CASSYSWDRGTEAFF.

The chain recombines TRBV5-6 with TRBJ2-5; no definite D call. The CDR3 runs to 12 residues. CDR1 is SGHDT, CDR2 YYEEEE, per germline. The V end was cut by 3 bases, the J end by 5 bases, with 8 bases between. CDR3 coding DNA: TGTGCCAGCAGCTCCTCCGAGGAGACCCAGTACTTC. Translated: CASSSSEETQYF.

The V gene is TRBV2, the J gene TRBJ1-1; D uncertain. Germline-derived CDR1 and CDR2 are SNHLY and FYNNEI. The CDR3 contains 12 residues. The V end lost 6 bases, the J end lost 6 bases, and 11 bases lay between the germline ends. The CDR3, as DNA: TGTGCCAGCAGGGGGAGTGGCCCTGAAGCTTTCTTT. Translation gives CASRGSGPEAFF.

The chain has TRBV27 and TRBJ1-2; the D gene is possibly TRBD1 (5 bases). The CDR3 is made up of 13 amino acids. Germline assignment: CDR1 MNHEY and CDR2 SMNVEV (reference sequence). Trimming cost V 7 bases and J 3 bases, with 12 bases left between them. The CDR3 sequence is CASTGREDYGYTF. The CDR3 bases are TGTGCCAGCACCGGCAGGGAGGACTATGGCTACACCTTC.

The V gene is TRBV7-2, the J gene TRBJ2-1; D is perhaps TRBD2 (6 bases). Trimming removed 4 bases from V and 6 bases from J, with 19 bases in between. Germline V CDR1 and CDR2: SGHTA, FQGNSA. This CDR3 is built from 16 residues. CDR3 coding DNA: TGTGCCAGCAGCTCAACACTAGCCCTAAACCCCAATGAGCAGTTCTTC. Its translation is CASSSTLALNPNEQFF.

The V and J genes are TRBV29-1 and TRBJ1-2; a possible D gene is TRBD1 (5 bases). CDR3 length: 12 amino acids. Trimming shortened V by 7 bases and J by 4 bases, and 13 bases separated the two germline ends. Germline-derived CDR1 and CDR2 are SQVTM and ANQGSEA. The CDR3 coding sequence is TGCAGCGGGGACTTTCTCTCCTATGGCTACACCTTC. It translates to CSGDFLSYGYTF.

This chain joins TRBV6-6 and TRBJ2-1; D may be TRBD1 or TRBD2 (6 bases each). V shed 4 bases and J shed 3 bases, with 16 bases lying between them. CDR1 and CDR2 from the germline V gene are MNHNY and SVGAGI (reference sequence). This CDR3 is built from 16 residues. The CDR3 sequence: CASSSLQGGLYNEQFF. The CDR3 DNA reads as TGTGCCAGCAGTTCTTTACAGGGAGGTCTCTACAATGAGCAGTTCTTC.

CDR3 in amino acids: CASSQELADSYNEQFF. For the CDR3, the DNA is TGTGCCAGCAGCCAAGAATTAGCGGATTCCTACAATGAGCAGTTCTTC. This chain links TRBV4-2 with TRBJ2-1, with D tentatively TRBD2 (6 bases). The CDR3 contains 16 residues. CDR1 and CDR2 from the germline V gene are LGHNA and YNFKEQ. The V and J ends lost 0 bases and 1 base respectively, with 10 bases between them.

V is TRBV27 and J is TRBJ1-5, with a tentative D call TRBD1 (5 bases). Germline V CDR1 and CDR2: MNHEY, SMNVEV (reference sequence). The CDR3 is 14 amino acids. Deletions cut 6 bases from V and 2 bases from J, with 11 bases between. The CDR3 spells CASSRAGGNQPQHF. The CDR3 DNA reads TGTGCCAGCAGCCGAGCGGGGGGCAATCAGCCCCAGCATTTT.

This clone came up once. The V gene is TRBV28, the J gene TRBJ2-1; a weak D match, TRBD2 (5 bases). Germline V gene lookup returns CDR1 MDHEN and CDR2 SYDVKM. The CDR3 consists of 15 residues. Deletions cut 2 bases from V and 4 bases from J, with 12 bases between. DNA of the CDR3: TGTGCCAGCAGTTTAGGGGAGAGGGTTTACAATGAGCAGTTCTTC. It encodes CASSLGERVYNEQFF.

This chain connects TRBV9 to TRBJ1-1; no reliable D call. V was shortened by 5 bases and J by 1 base, with 3 bases between the two germline ends. From germline, CDR1 is SGDLS and CDR2 YYNGEE. There are 11 residues in the CDR3. For the CDR3, the DNA is TGTGCCAGCAGTTCGAACACTGAAGCTTTCTTT. Encoded protein: CASSSNTEAFF.

This chain joins TRBV11-2 and TRBJ2-1, with 8 nucleotides matching TRBD2. V was clipped by 4 bases and J by 4 bases; unmatched bases: 6. Germline V gene lookup returns CDR1 SGHAT and CDR2 FQNNGV. The CDR3 is 15 residues long. The CDR3 here is CASSWPGTRYNEQFF. DNA of the CDR3: TGTGCCAGCAGCTGGCCCGGGACTAGATACAATGAGCAGTTCTTC.

The chain joins TRBV29-1 to TRBJ2-1; tentative D call: TRBD2 (6 bases). Trimming removed 6 bases from V and 8 bases from J, with 11 bases in between. Germline V lookup: CDR1 SQVTM, CDR2 ANQGSEA. The CDR3 extends over 11 amino acids. The chain's CDR3 is CSVGSWDEQFF. The CDR3 coding sequence is TGCAGCGTCGGGAGTTGGGATGAGCAGTTCTTC.

This chain uses TRBV10-3 with TRBJ2-7; TRBD2 matches at 8 bases. Germline CDR1 ENHRY, CDR2 SYGVKD. The CDR3 runs 12 residues. V lost 10 bases and J lost 4; bases outside the gene matches: 6. The CDR3, as DNA: TGTGCCACCTCAGCGGGAGCTTACGAGCAGTACTTC. Translation gives CATSAGAYEQYF.

The V gene is TRBV19, the J gene TRBJ2-2, with D possibly being TRBD2 (5 bases). V lost 5 bases, J lost 4 bases, and 23 bases lay in between. Germline loops: CDR1 LNHDA, CDR2 SQIVND (reference sequence). The CDR3 spans 18 residues. CDR3 region: CASSPRERASFFTGELFF. For the CDR3, the DNA is TGTGCCAGTAGTCCAAGGGAGAGGGCTTCGTTCTTCACCGGGGAGCTGTTTTTT.

A note on this clone: The sample holds other DNA sequences that translate to the same CDR3. This rearrangement joins TRBV7-8 to TRBJ1-2; D ambiguous. The CDR3 contains 14 residues. Germline assignment: CDR1 SGHVS and CDR2 FQNEAQ. Trimming pared 2 bases from V and 2 bases from J, leaving 9 bases between. The CDR3 spells CASSLLSGNYGYTF. The CDR3 DNA is TGTGCCAGCAGCTTATTGTCGGGGAACTATGGCTACACCTTC.

The chain is built from TRBV18 and TRBJ2-2; the match to TRBD1 covers 7 bases. In germline, CDR1 is KGHSH, CDR2 LQKENI. CDR3 length: 16 residues. V shed 5 bases and J 2 bases; nucleotides not matched to a gene: 8. CDR3 sequence (DNA): TGTGCCAGCTCAACACTCCAGGGGGATAACACCGGGGAGCTGTTTTTT. It yields the protein CASSTLQGDNTGELFF.

The chain employs TRBV5-4 and TRBJ2-6; D may be TRBD1 (5 bases). This CDR3 is 18 amino acids long. Germline V gene sequence: CDR1 SGHNT, CDR2 YYREEE (reference sequence). Trimming removed 4 bases at V and 0 bases at J, with 17 bases between. In DNA, the CDR3 is TGTGCCAGCAGCCGTTTACAGGAAATTCTCTCTGGGGCCAACGTCCTGACTTTC. Translating it yields CASSRLQEILSGANVLTF. The whole variable domain, filled in from reference TRBV5-4 and TRBJ2-6, reads ETGVTQSPTHLIKTRGQQVTLRCSSQSGHNTVSWYQQALGQGPQFIFQYYREEENGRGNFPPRFSGLQFPNYSSELNVNALELDDSALYLCASSRLQEILSGANVLTFGAGSRLTVL.

This clone was recorded once. The chain has TRBV7-9 and TRBJ1-1, with D hard to call. The germline V gene encodes CDR1 SEHNR and CDR2 FQNEAQ (reference sequence). The CDR3 runs to 14 residues. Trimming left V 5 bases short and J 0 bases short, with 10 bases between. In nucleotides, the CDR3 is TGTGCCAGCAGCCCGATCAATATGAACACTGAAGCTTTCTTT. It is translated as CASSPINMNTEAFF.

This clone occurred once. The chain is built from TRBV4-3 and TRBJ2-3, with D possibly being TRBD2 (6 bases). V lost 0 bases and J 0 bases, leaving 16 bases between the germline ends. This CDR3 is 18 amino acids long. Per germline, CDR1 LGHNA and CDR2 YSLEER. This chain's CDR3 is CASSQDSRRESSTDTQYF. The DNA of the CDR3 is TGCGCCAGCAGCCAAGACTCTCGGCGGGAATCTAGCACAGATACGCAGTATTTT.

This clone has just one count. The rearrangement links TRBV6-1 to TRBJ2-7, with 7 nucleotides matching TRBD1. The ends lost 4 bases at V and 1 base at J; junction bases unmatched: 4. The CDR3 sequence is 14 residues long. Germline-derived CDR1 and CDR2 are MNHNS and SASEGT. The CDR3 coding sequence is TGTGCCAGCAGTGCATGGACAGGATCCTACGAGCAGTACTTC. Translated: CASSAWTGSYEQYF.

This chain joins TRBV11-1 and TRBJ2-1, with D possibly being TRBD2 (6 bases). Between the trimmed V and J ends, which lost 3 bases and 3 bases, there was a span of 15 bases. Germline V CDR1 and CDR2: SGHAT, FQDESV (reference sequence). The CDR3 is 16 amino acids. The CDR3 sequence is CASSFMEGIFYNEQFF. The CDR3 nucleotides are TGTGCCAGCAGCTTCATGGAGGGGATCTTCTACAATGAGCAGTTCTTC.

This rearrangement joins TRBV5-6 to TRBJ1-1, with D unresolved. Germline values: CDR1 SGHDT, CDR2 YYEEEE. This CDR3 comprises 17 residues. The V gene lost 1 base and the J gene lost 0 bases, with 16 bases spanning the gap. The CDR3 bases are TGTGCCAGCAGCTTGTGGGCTAGGAACGTCGTGAACACTGAAGCTTTCTTT. Protein sequence: CASSLWARNVVNTEAFF. The complete variable domain, with remaining parts taken from reference TRBV5-6 and TRBJ1-1, reads DAGVTQSPTHLIKTRGQQVTLRCSPKSGHDTVSWYQQALGQGPQFIFQYYEEEERQRGNFPDRFSGHQFPNYSSELNVNALLLGDSALYLCASSLWARNVVNTEAFFGQGTRLTVV.

The CDR3 DNA reads TGTGCCAGCAGCCAAGTACTAGCGGGAGTATTAAGCAATGAGCAGTTCTTC. This codes for CASSQVLAGVLSNEQFF. This rearrangement joins TRBV14 to TRBJ2-1; 11 nucleotides align to TRBD2. Trimming at V came to 1 base and at J to 6 bases, leaving 8 bases not matched to a gene. The CDR3 contains 17 residues. Germline CDR1 reads SGHDN; CDR2 reads FVKESK.